This passage covers 8 T cell receptor beta chains from one sample sequenced in a study of blood T cell repertoires in COVID-19. Profiling relied on immunoSEQ multiplex PCR, and the TCRdb table lists in-frame clones only, not all of them. This sample has 170,000 or so clones; around 83% occur once, and the top ten carry 1.5% to 1.7%. Sequenced input: peripheral blood. These TCRs come from a human donor in a cohort sampled during active COVID-19.

V gene TRBV7-2 combines with J gene TRBJ1-2, with 8 bases lining up with TRBD1. The CDR3 totals 15 residues. V dropped 3 bases and J dropped 7; count of bases not matched to a gene: 10. Germline values: CDR1 SGHTA, CDR2 FQGNSA. The CDR3 sequence: CASSFPRTGRGGYTF. The DNA for the CDR3 is TGTGCCAGCAGCTTTCCTAGGACAGGGCGGGGTGGCTACACCTTC.

The V gene is TRBV28, the J gene TRBJ1-4; D is undetermined. The germline V gene has CDR1 MDHEN and CDR2 SYDVKM. The ends were cut back, 4 bases at V and 3 bases at J, with 6 bases in the middle. CDR3 length: 13 residues. The CDR3 DNA is TGTGCCAGCAGTTCCCCATCTAATGAAAAACTGTTTTTT. Protein product: CASSSPSNEKLFF.

The gene calls are TRBV12-5 and TRBJ1-6; the D gene is possibly TRBD1 (6 bases). Germline CDR1 and CDR2: LGHNT and FRNRAP. Trimming removed 7 bases from V and 12 bases from J, with 13 bases in between. The CDR3 has 12 amino acids. The CDR3 reads CASAVQGGPLHF. The CDR3 bases are TGTGCTAGTGCCGTACAAGGGGGACCCCTCCACTTT.

The chain carries TRBV5-1 and TRBJ2-3; 13 nucleotides match TRBD2. V was clipped by 3 bases and J by 3 bases; unmatched bases: 19. The CDR3 has 21 amino acids. CDR1 and CDR2 from the germline V gene are SGHRS and YFSETQ. Here the CDR3 DNA reads TGCGCCAGCAGCTCGGGCCTACTCGGACTAGCGGGAGCAAGTACGACAGATACGCAGTATTTT. As protein: CASSSGLLGLAGASTTDTQYF.

The chain employs TRBV7-3 and TRBJ1-6; 7 bases are a match to TRBD1. Per germline, CDR1 SGHTA and CDR2 FQGTGA. The CDR3 has 14 residues. V was pared by 5 bases and J by 9 bases, with 7 bases of the junction left unmatched. CDR3 sequence (DNA): TGTGCCAGCAGCCGTGACAGGGTTGGTTCACCCCTCCACTTT. Its protein product is CASSRDRVGSPLHF. Complete variable domain (other parts from reference TRBV7-3 and TRBJ1-6): GAGVSQTPSNKVTEKGKYVELRCDPISGHTALYWYRQSLGQGPEFLIYFQGTGAADDSGLPNDRFFAVRPEGSVSTLKIQRTERGDSAVYLCASSRDRVGSPLHFGNGTRLTVT.

The genes are TRBV7-3 and TRBJ2-2; the match to TRBD1 covers 7 bases. With 2 bases clipped from V and 1 base from J, the junction kept 4 bases outside the gene matches. The CDR3 sequence is 16 residues long. Germline V gives CDR1 SGHTA, CDR2 FQGTGA. The CDR3 is CASSLQGVRNTGELFF. CDR3 nucleotides: TGTGCCAGCAGCTTACAGGGGGTTCGGAACACCGGGGAGCTGTTTTTT.

The chain recombines TRBV27 with TRBJ2-1; TRBD2 matches at 10 bases. The junction had 7 bases not matched to a gene; V was cut back by 5 bases and J by 3 bases. Per germline, CDR1 MNHEY and CDR2 SMNVEV (reference sequence). This CDR3 has 16 residues. The CDR3 here is CASSLLSGGIYNEQFF. CDR3 DNA: TGTGCCAGCAGTCTGCTTAGCGGGGGGATCTACAATGAGCAGTTCTTC.

The V call is TRBV7-9, the J call TRBJ2-7; 8 bases agree with TRBD2. There are 15 residues in the CDR3. J gave up 0 bases and V 5 bases, and 6 bases lay outside the gene matches. Germline V gene sequence: CDR1 SEHNR, CDR2 FQNEAQ (reference sequence). As DNA, the CDR3 is TGTGCCAGCAGCCCCATAGCGGGAAGCTCCTACGAGCAGTACTTC. Encoded protein: CASSPIAGSSYEQYF. Full variable domain (missing parts from reference TRBV7-9 and TRBJ2-7): DTGVSQNPRHKITKRGQNVTFRCDPISEHNRLYWYRQTLGQGPEFLTYFQNEAQLEKSRLLSDRFSAERPKGSFSTLEIQRTEQGDSAMYLCASSPIAGSSYEQYFGPGTRLTVT.